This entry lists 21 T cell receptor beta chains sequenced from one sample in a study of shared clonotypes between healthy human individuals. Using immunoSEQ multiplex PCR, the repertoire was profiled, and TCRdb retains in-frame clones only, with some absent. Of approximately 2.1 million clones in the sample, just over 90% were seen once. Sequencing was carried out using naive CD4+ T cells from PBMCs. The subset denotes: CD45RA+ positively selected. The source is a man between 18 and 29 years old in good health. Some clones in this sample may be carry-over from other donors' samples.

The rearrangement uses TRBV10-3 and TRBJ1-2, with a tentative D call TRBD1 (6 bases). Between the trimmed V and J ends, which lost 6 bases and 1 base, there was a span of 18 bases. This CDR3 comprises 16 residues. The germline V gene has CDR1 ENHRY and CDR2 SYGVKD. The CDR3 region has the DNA TGTGCCATCAGCGGGAGAGGGGGGTTGCTTAACTATGGCTACACCTTC. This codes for CAISGRGGLLNYGYTF.

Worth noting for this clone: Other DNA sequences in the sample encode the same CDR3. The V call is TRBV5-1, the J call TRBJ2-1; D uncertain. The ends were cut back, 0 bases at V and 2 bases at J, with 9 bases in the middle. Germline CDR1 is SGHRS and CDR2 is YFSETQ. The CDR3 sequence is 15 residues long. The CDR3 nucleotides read TGCGCCAGCAGCTTGGTGGCAGGACCCTACAATGAGCAGTTCTTC. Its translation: CASSLVAGPYNEQFF.

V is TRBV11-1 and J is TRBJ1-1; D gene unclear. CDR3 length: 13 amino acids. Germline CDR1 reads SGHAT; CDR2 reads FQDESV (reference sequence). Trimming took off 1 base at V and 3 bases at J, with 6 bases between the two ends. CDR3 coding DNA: TGTGCCAGCAGCTTAGAGAGCGACACTGAAGCTTTCTTT. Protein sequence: CASSLESDTEAFF. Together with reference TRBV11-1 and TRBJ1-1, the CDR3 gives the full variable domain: EAEVAQSPRYKITEKSQAVAFWCDPISGHATLYWYRQILGQGPELLVQFQDESVVDDSQLPKDRFSAERLKGVDSTLKIQPAELGDSAMYLCASSLESDTEAFFGQGTRLTVV.

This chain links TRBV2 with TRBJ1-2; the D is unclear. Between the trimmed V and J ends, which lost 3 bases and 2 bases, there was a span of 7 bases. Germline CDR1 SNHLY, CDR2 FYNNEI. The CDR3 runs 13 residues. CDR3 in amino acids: CASSDSTNYGYTF. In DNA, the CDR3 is TGTGCCAGCAGTGACAGTACCAACTATGGCTACACCTTC.

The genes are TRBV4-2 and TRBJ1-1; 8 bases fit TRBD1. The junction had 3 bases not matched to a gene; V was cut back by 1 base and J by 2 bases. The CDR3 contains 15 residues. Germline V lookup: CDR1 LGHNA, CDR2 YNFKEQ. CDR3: CASSQVGQGNTEAFF. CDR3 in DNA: TGTGCCAGCAGCCAAGTCGGACAGGGAAACACTGAAGCTTTCTTT.

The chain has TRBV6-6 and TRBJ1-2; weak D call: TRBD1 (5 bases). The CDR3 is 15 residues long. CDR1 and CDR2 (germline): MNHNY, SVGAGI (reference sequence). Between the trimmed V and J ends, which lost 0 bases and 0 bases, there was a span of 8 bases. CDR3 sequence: CASSYSRQPNYGYTF. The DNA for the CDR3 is TGTGCCAGCAGTTACTCACGACAGCCTAACTATGGCTACACCTTC.

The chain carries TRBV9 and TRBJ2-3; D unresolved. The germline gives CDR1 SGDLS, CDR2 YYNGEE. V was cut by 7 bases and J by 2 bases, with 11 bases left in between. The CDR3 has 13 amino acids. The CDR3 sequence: CASSGFPTDTQYF. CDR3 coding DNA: TGTGCCAGCTCCGGGTTCCCCACAGATACGCAGTATTTT.

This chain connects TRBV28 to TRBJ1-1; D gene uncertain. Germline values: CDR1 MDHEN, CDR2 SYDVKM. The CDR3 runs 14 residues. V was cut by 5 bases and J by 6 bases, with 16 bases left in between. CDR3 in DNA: TGTGCCAGCAGTCCCCTATCCTTGGAGGCTGAAGCTTTCTTT. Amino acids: CASSPLSLEAEAFF.

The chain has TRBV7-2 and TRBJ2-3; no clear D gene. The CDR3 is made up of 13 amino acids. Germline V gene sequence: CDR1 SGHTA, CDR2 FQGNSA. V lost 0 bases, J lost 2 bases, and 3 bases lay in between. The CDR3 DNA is TGTGCCAGCAGCTTAGCGGCCACAGATACGCAGTATTTT. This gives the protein CASSLAATDTQYF. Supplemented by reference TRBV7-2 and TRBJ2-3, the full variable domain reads GAGVSQSPSNKVTEKGKDVELRCDPISGHTALYWYRQSLGQGLEFLIYFQGNSAPDKSGLPSDRFSAERTGGSVSTLTIQRTQQEDSAVYLCASSLAATDTQYFGPGTRLTVL.

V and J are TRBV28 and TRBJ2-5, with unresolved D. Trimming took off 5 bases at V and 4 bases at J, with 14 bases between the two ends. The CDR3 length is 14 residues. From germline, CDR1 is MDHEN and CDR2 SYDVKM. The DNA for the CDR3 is TGTGCCAGCAGTGAGAGACAACCCGGAGAGACCCAGTACTTC. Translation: CASSERQPGETQYF.

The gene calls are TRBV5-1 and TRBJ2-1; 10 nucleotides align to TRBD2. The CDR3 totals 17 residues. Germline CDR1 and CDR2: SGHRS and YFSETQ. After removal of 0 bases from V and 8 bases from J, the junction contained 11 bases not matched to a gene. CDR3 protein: CASSLALAGPLPHEQFF. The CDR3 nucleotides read TGCGCCAGCAGCTTGGCACTAGCGGGGCCGCTCCCCCATGAGCAGTTCTTC.

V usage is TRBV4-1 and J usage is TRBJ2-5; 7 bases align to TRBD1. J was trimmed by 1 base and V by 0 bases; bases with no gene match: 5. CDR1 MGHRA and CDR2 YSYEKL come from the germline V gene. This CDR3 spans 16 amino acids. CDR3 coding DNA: TGCGCCAGCAGCCAAGAAACAGGGGCCCTCCAAGAGACCCAGTACTTC. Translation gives CASSQETGALQETQYF.

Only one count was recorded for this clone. The CDR3 region has the DNA TGTGCCAGCAGTTTCTCCAGGTTACTCTACAATGAGCAGTTCTTC. Protein: CASSFSRLLYNEQFF. The chain carries TRBV27 and TRBJ2-1; no definite D call. V lost 3 bases and J lost 3, with 12 bases in between. From germline, CDR1 is MNHEY and CDR2 SMNVEV (reference sequence). The CDR3 covers 15 residues.

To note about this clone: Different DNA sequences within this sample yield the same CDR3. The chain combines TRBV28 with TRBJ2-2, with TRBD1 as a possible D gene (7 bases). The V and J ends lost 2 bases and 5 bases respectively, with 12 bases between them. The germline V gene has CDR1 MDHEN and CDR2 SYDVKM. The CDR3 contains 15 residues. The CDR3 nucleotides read TGTGCCAGCAGTTTAGGGCAGGGGGGTACCGGGGAGCTGTTTTTT. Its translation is CASSLGQGGTGELFF.

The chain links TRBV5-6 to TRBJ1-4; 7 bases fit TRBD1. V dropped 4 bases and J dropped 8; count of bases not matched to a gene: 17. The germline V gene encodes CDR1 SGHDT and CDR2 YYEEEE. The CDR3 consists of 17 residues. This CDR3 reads CASSQPLVDREVEKLFF. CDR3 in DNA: TGTGCCAGCAGCCAACCATTGGTCGACAGGGAGGTCGAAAAACTGTTTTTT.

The CDR3 loop reads CASSQDRGVEKTQYF. For the CDR3, the DNA is TGCGCCAGCAGCCAAGATCGGGGGGTCGAGAAGACCCAGTACTTC. J is TRBJ2-5 and V is TRBV4-1, with 7 bases aligning to TRBD2. Looked up from germline, CDR1 is MGHRA and CDR2 is YSYEKL. This CDR3 has 15 residues. V lost 0 bases and J lost 6; bases outside the gene matches: 7.

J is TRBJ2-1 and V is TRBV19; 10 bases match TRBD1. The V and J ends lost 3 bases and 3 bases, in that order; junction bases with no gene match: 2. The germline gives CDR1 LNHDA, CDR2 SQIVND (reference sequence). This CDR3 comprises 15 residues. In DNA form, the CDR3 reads TGTGCCAGTAGTATGACAGGGGGCTTCTACAATGAGCAGTTCTTC. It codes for CASSMTGGFYNEQFF.

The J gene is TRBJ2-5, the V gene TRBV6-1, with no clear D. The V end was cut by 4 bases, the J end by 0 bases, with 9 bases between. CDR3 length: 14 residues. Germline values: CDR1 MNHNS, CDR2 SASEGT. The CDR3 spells CASSGGTYQETQYF. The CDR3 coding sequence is TGTGCCAGCAGTGGTGGAACTTACCAAGAGACCCAGTACTTC.

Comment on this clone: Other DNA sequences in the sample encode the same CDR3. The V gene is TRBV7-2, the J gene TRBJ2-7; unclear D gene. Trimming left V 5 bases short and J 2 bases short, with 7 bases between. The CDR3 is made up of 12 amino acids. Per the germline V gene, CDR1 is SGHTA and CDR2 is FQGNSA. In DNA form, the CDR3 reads TGTGCCAGCAGCCTACTTACCTACGAGCAGTACTTC. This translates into CASSLLTYEQYF.

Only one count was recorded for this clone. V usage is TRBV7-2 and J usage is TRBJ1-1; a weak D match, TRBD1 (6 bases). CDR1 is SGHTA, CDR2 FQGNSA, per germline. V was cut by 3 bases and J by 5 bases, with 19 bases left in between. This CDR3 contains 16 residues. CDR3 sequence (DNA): TGTGCCAGCAGCTTCCCCACCAGGGGTGGAGTGACTGAAGCTTTCTTT. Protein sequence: CASSFPTRGGVTEAFF.

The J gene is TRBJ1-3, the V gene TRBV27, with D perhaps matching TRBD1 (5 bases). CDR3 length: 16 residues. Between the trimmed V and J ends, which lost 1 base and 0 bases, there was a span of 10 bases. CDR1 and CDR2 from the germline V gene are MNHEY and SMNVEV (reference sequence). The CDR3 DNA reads TGTGCCAGCAGTTTATATGGGGGAAGCTCTGGAAACACCATATATTTT. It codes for CASSLYGGSSGNTIYF.